Following are 9 T cell receptor beta chains from one sample sequenced in a study of control samples from healthy donors and cancer patients. Profiling relied on immunoSEQ multiplex PCR, and the TCRdb table lists in-frame clones only, not all of them. The sample comprises tens of thousands of clones, approximately 90% of which are singletons, and 0.91% rests with the top ten. Source material: PBMCs. The source is a man aged 25 to 40 with colorectal cancer.

J is TRBJ2-7 and V is TRBV5-4; a weak D match, TRBD1 (5 bases). The CDR3 runs 14 residues. CDR1 SGHNT and CDR2 YYREEE come from the germline V gene (reference sequence). Between the trimmed V and J ends, which lost 2 bases and 3 bases, there was a span of 12 bases. The CDR3 DNA follows: TGTGCCAGCAGCTTTAGTCAGGGCAGCTACGAGCAGTACTTC. Protein sequence: CASSFSQGSYEQYF.

In this sample, this clone turned up once. The chain recombines TRBV5-4 with TRBJ2-7; 7 bases are shared with TRBD1. After removal of 2 bases from V and 7 bases from J, the junction contained 3 bases not matched to a gene. CDR1 and CDR2 from the germline V gene are SGHNT and YYREEE (reference sequence). This CDR3 comprises 12 residues. For the CDR3, the DNA is TGTGCCAGCAGCTTTAAGGGGGCAGAGCAGTACTTC. Encoded protein: CASSFKGAEQYF. Drawing the rest from reference TRBV5-4 and TRBJ2-7, the complete variable domain is ETGVTQSPTHLIKTRGQQVTLRCSSQSGHNTVSWYQQALGQGPQFIFQYYREEENGRGNFPPRFSGLQFPNYSSELNVNALELDDSALYLCASSFKGAEQYFGPGTRLTVT.

J is TRBJ2-7 and V is TRBV7-2; D is tentatively TRBD1 or TRBD2 (5 bases each). The CDR3 has 13 amino acids. Trimming shortened V by 6 bases and J by 6 bases, and 15 bases separated the two germline ends. Germline V gives CDR1 SGHTA, CDR2 FQGNSA. The chain's CDR3 is CASRLRETVEQYF. DNA of the CDR3: TGTGCCAGCAGGCTCAGGGAGACGGTCGAGCAGTACTTC. The full variable domain, its missing parts supplied by reference TRBV7-2 and TRBJ2-7, is GAGVSQSPSNKVTEKGKDVELRCDPISGHTALYWYRQSLGQGLEFLIYFQGNSAPDKSGLPSDRFSAERTGGSVSTLTIQRTQQEDSAVYLCASRLRETVEQYFGPGTRLTVT.

The J gene is TRBJ1-2, the V gene TRBV4-3; D may be TRBD1 (5 bases). Per germline, CDR1 LGHNA and CDR2 YSLEER. This CDR3 is 12 amino acids long. Deletions cut 5 bases from V and 4 bases from J, with 8 bases between. The CDR3 reads CASSSDSYGYTF. DNA for the CDR3: TGCGCCAGCAGCTCAGACAGCTATGGCTACACCTTC.

The chain carries TRBV7-9 and TRBJ1-6, with D unclear. The V end lost 7 bases, the J end lost 0 bases, and 10 bases lay between the germline ends. CDR1 is SEHNR, CDR2 FQNEAQ, per germline (reference sequence). The CDR3 is made up of 15 amino acids. CDR3 DNA sequence: TGTGCCAGCACCAAAGGGAGCTCCTATAATTCACCCCTCCACTTT. As protein: CASTKGSSYNSPLHF.

The rearrangement joins TRBV4-1 to TRBJ2-1, with D perhaps given as TRBD1 or TRBD2 (5 bases each). The V gene lost 5 bases and the J gene lost 0 bases, with 11 bases spanning the gap. The CDR3 consists of 15 residues. Germline V lookup: CDR1 MGHRA, CDR2 YSYEKL. The CDR3 sequence: CASSSWGSSYNEQFF. Here the CDR3 DNA reads TGCGCCAGCAGCTCTTGGGGGAGCTCCTACAATGAGCAGTTCTTC.

This chain connects TRBV6-6 to TRBJ1-6; D is unresolved. V lost 3 bases, J lost 5 bases, and 8 bases lay in between. The CDR3 runs to 14 residues. Germline CDR1 and CDR2: MNHNY and SVGAGI (reference sequence). The CDR3 nucleotides are TGTGCCAGCAGTTATTGGGCAGATAATTCACCCCTCCACTTT. As protein: CASSYWADNSPLHF.

V is TRBV5-6 and J is TRBJ1-5, with D possibly being TRBD1 (5 bases). The CDR3 runs 16 residues. V lost 2 bases and J 1 base, leaving 13 bases between the germline ends. The germline gives CDR1 SGHDT, CDR2 YYEEEE. CDR3 protein: CASSFYTRVSNQPQHF. Written as DNA, the CDR3 is TGTGCCAGCAGCTTCTATACCAGGGTAAGCAATCAGCCCCAGCATTTT.

This chain joins TRBV5-4 and TRBJ1-6; D uncertain. The CDR3 is 14 amino acids. V lost 0 bases to trimming and J lost 9 bases, with 10 bases between them. Germline CDR1 is SGHNT and CDR2 is YYREEE (reference sequence). CDR3 in DNA: TGTGCCAGCAGCTTGGAAGGATGGAGTTCACCCCTCCACTTT. Its translation is CASSLEGWSSPLHF.